This is a list of T cell receptor beta chains from one sample in a study of PD-L1 blockade in urothelial cancer. Sequencing used immunoSEQ multiplex PCR; TCRdb keeps in-frame clones, though not all of them. Altogether around 48,000 clones are present, more than 75% being singletons, with the ten largest covering 10%. Sequenced here: PBMCs, sampled around atezolizumab (anti-PD-L1) treatment. The receptors were sampled from a man in his 60s with urothelial cancer. The CDR3 runs from the conserved cysteine through the conserved F or W. Fields, in order: D gene, clone size, J gene, V gene, CDR3 DNA, CDR3 protein. The D gene is left open where the match is weak. Clone size is shown for a subset of rows, as once, few, many or a class of expanded clone.

d_gene: TRBD1; abundance: NA; j_gene: TRBJ1-5; v_gene: TRBV6-5; CDR3nt: TGTGCCAGCAGACCTGGGACAGCTAGCAATCAGCCCCAGCATTTT; CDR3aa: CASRPGTASNQPQHF
d_gene: TRBD2; abundance: NA; j_gene: TRBJ2-1; v_gene: TRBV11-2; CDR3nt: TGTGCCAGCAGCCTGCTGCGGGGGACCGTCTACAATGAGCAGTTCTTC; CDR3aa: CASSLLRGTVYNEQFF
d_gene: TRBD2; abundance: NA; j_gene: TRBJ2-7; v_gene: TRBV5-1; CDR3nt: TGCGCCAGCAGCTTGGTTTCTAGCGGGGGGACCTACGAGCAGTACTTC; CDR3aa: CASSLVSSGGTYEQYF
d_gene: TRBD1; abundance: few; j_gene: TRBJ1-6; v_gene: TRBV19; CDR3nt: TGTGCCAGTAGTAACCAGGGGGCACGATCACCCCTCCACTTT; CDR3aa: CASSNQGARSPLHF
d_gene: TRBD2; abundance: NA; j_gene: TRBJ2-7; v_gene: TRBV6-4; CDR3nt: TGTGCCAGCAACGGGACTAGCGACTACGAGCAGTACTTC; CDR3aa: CASNGTSDYEQYF
d_gene: NA; abundance: NA; j_gene: TRBJ1-5; v_gene: TRBV21-1; CDR3nt: TGTGCCAGCAGCAAAGGGGAGGACAGGGGAAGGGATCAGCCCCAGCATTTT; CDR3aa: CASSKGEDRGRDQPQHF
d_gene: NA; abundance: few; j_gene: TRBJ2-3; v_gene: TRBV27; CDR3nt: TGTGCCAGCTCTCCCAGGGGCTGGGGGTTCGGGGATACGCAGTATTTT; CDR3aa: CASSPRGWGFGDTQYF
d_gene: NA; abundance: NA; j_gene: TRBJ1-5; v_gene: TRBV30; CDR3nt: TGTGCCTGGAGCGAGCAGGGGAATCAGCCCCAGCATTTT; CDR3aa: CAWSEQGNQPQHF
d_gene: TRBD1; abundance: NA; j_gene: TRBJ1-5; v_gene: TRBV15; CDR3nt: TGTGCCACCAGCAGAGATAAGTGGACAGGTGTGAATCAGCCCCAGCATTTT; CDR3aa: CATSRDKWTGVNQPQHF
d_gene: TRBD2; abundance: medium-sized; j_gene: TRBJ2-5; v_gene: TRBV5-1; CDR3nt: TGCGCCAGCGGACTAGCGGGGGGTGGGGAGACCCAGTACTTC; CDR3aa: CASGLAGGGETQYF
d_gene: TRBD1; abundance: NA; j_gene: TRBJ2-1; v_gene: TRBV27; CDR3nt: TGTGCCAGCAGCTCACGGCAGGGGGTGGCAGGTACCTACAATGAGCAGTTCTTC; CDR3aa: CASSSRQGVAGTYNEQFF
d_gene: TRBD1; abundance: NA; j_gene: TRBJ2-2; v_gene: TRBV6-1; CDR3nt: TGTGCCAGCAGTGAAAGAGGGTGGGGGACAGGGGACACCGGGGAGCTGTTTTTT; CDR3aa: CASSERGWGTGDTGELFF
d_gene: TRBD2; abundance: NA; j_gene: TRBJ2-3; v_gene: TRBV7-8; CDR3nt: TGTGCCAGCAGCGCCACTAGCGGGGGGGACCCTAGCACAGATACGCAGTATTTT; CDR3aa: CASSATSGGDPSTDTQYF
d_gene: NA; abundance: NA; j_gene: TRBJ2-3; v_gene: TRBV7-3; CDR3nt: TGTGCCAGCAGCTTAACGTCCACGGGGACAGATACGCAGTATTTT; CDR3aa: CASSLTSTGTDTQYF
d_gene: TRBD1; abundance: NA; j_gene: TRBJ2-3; v_gene: TRBV7-9; CDR3nt: TGTGCCAGCAGCTCGACAGGGACAGATACGCAGTATTTT; CDR3aa: CASSSTGTDTQYF
d_gene: NA; abundance: NA; j_gene: TRBJ1-6; v_gene: TRBV6-1; CDR3nt: TGTGCCAGCAGTGTAGAGTTAAATTCACCCCTCCACTTT; CDR3aa: CASSVELNSPLHF